The 9 T cell receptor beta chains below were found in one sample sequenced in a study of T cells after yellow fever vaccination. MiXCR was run by TCRdb on the 5' RACE reads, yielding one entry per CDR3 protein. The table records about 350,000 distinct CDR3 sequences, under 14% of them present only once. The specimen comprised PBMCs, sampled on the day of the first yellow fever vaccination. These receptor sequences come from a man aged 18 to 30 who received the YFV17D yellow fever vaccine.

This clonotype was seen more than once but under ten times. The chain joins TRBV10-3 to TRBJ2-2, with D possibly matching TRBD2 (5 bases). Germline CDR1 reads ENHRY; CDR2 reads SYGVKD. V was clipped by 4 bases and J by 6 bases, with 12 bases between them. The CDR3 loop spans 14 amino acids. CDR3 nucleotides: TGTGCCATCAGTGGGGTCATCGGGGCCGGGGAGCTGTTTTTT. Protein: CAISGVIGAGELFF.

This clonotype was found a few times. The V call is TRBV20-1, the J call TRBJ1-6; D gene unclear. Trimming left V 4 bases short and J 7 bases short, with 11 bases between. Germline CDR1 is DFQATT and CDR2 is SNEGSKA (reference sequence). The length of the CDR3 is 13 residues. The CDR3 spells CSANFGPNSPLHF. The CDR3 DNA reads as TGCAGTGCTAACTTCGGGCCCAATTCACCCCTCCACTTT.

In this sample, this clonotype turned up many times. The V and J genes are TRBV5-1 and TRBJ2-5; no clear D gene. Trimming removed 3 bases at V and 2 bases at J, with 8 bases between. In germline, CDR1 is SGHRS, CDR2 YFSETQ. The CDR3 length is 13 residues. For the CDR3, the DNA is TGCGCCAGCAGCTGGCAGGCACAAGAGACCCAGTACTTC. Residues: CASSWQAQETQYF.

This clonotype has just a few counts. The chain joins TRBV5-1 to TRBJ2-7; D gene uncertain. The CDR3 consists of 14 residues. Trimming removed 0 bases from V and 1 base from J, with 8 bases in between. CDR1 SGHRS and CDR2 YFSETQ come from the germline V gene. The CDR3 region has the DNA TGCGCCAGCAGCTTGGCAGACCCGTCCTACGAGCAGTACTTC. It yields the protein CASSLADPSYEQYF.

The V and J genes are TRBV12-3 or TRBV12-4 and TRBJ1-1; D is possibly TRBD1 (5 bases). V lost 6 bases and J lost 11, with 22 bases in between. The length of the CDR3 is 14 residues. In DNA, the CDR3 is TGTGCCAGCAGCCCCGGGTTTGGGGGTTGGGCCGCTTTCTTT. Residues: CASSPGFGGWAAFF.

This clonotype was seen only a few times. V gene TRBV6-6 combines with J gene TRBJ2-1, with D maybe TRBD2 (5 bases). CDR1 and CDR2 (germline): MNHNY, SVGAGI (reference sequence). The CDR3 spans 13 residues. Between the trimmed V and J ends, which lost 0 bases and 8 bases, there was a span of 8 bases. CDR3 bases: TGTGCCAGCAGTTACTCGCTCGGGGATGAGCAGTTCTTC. This encodes CASSYSLGDEQFF.

This clonotype was seen a few times. V and J are TRBV7-2 and TRBJ1-4; no definite D call. Germline-derived CDR1 and CDR2 are SGHTA and FQGNSA. Trimming left V 1 base short and J 2 bases short, with 8 bases between. The CDR3 sequence is 15 residues long. This CDR3 reads CASSLEGYTNEKLFF. The CDR3 nucleotides read TGTGCCAGCAGCTTAGAGGGCTATACTAATGAAAAACTGTTTTTT.

This clonotype was picked up a small number of times. The J gene is TRBJ2-7, the V gene TRBV5-5; TRBD1 agrees at 8 bases. In germline, CDR1 is SGHKS, CDR2 YYEKEE (reference sequence). The CDR3 sequence is 15 residues long. The J segment lost 1 base and the V segment lost 2 bases, leaving 5 bases of the junction unmatched. The CDR3 is CASSLGQGQSYEQYF. Here the CDR3 DNA reads TGTGCCAGCAGCTTAGGACAGGGACAATCCTACGAGCAGTACTTC.

The rearrangement joins TRBV5-1 to TRBJ2-1; D call uncertain. Germline-derived CDR1 and CDR2 are SGHRS and YFSETQ. Trimming shortened V by 4 bases and J by 1 base, and 12 bases separated the two germline ends. The CDR3 sequence is 15 residues long. The CDR3 bases are TGCGCCAGCAGCCCCCAATCGAGTTCCTACAATGAGCAGTTCTTC. Protein sequence: CASSPQSSSYNEQFF.